Below, 26 T cell receptor beta chains from the same sample are listed, as sequenced in a study of T cells after yellow fever vaccination. A single record per CDR3 protein comes from TCRdb applying MiXCR to the 5' RACE reads. This repertoire shows around 500,000 distinct CDR3 sequences, around a fifth found once; its top ten account for around 17%. This material consisted of PBMCs, taken roughly 23 days after the first yellow fever vaccination. All receptors derive from a man younger than 35 who received the YFV17D yellow fever vaccine.

Remarks on this clonotype: The germline gene is not matched at one end of the junction; a read error may be the cause. The V gene is TRBV5-1, the J gene TRBJ2-2, with TRBD2 as a possible D gene (5 bases). Germline V gene data show CDR1 as SGHRS and CDR2 as YFSETQ. The CDR3 is 16 residues long. The CDR3 bases are TGCGCCAGCGGCTTGGACTTTTTGGCCCCGACCGGGGAGCTGTTTTTT. It encodes CASGLDFLAPTGELFF.

The chain couples TRBV12-3 or TRBV12-4 to TRBJ1-1, with TRBD1 identical over 7 bases. This CDR3 spans 15 amino acids. J was trimmed by 3 bases and V by 7 bases; bases with no gene match: 11. CDR3 sequence: CASTRQRQGDTEAFF. The CDR3 DNA is TGTGCCAGCACCCGACAGAGACAGGGCGACACTGAAGCTTTCTTT.

This clonotype has a count of ten or more. V is TRBV12-3 or TRBV12-4 and J is TRBJ2-2; the D gene is possibly TRBD1 (6 bases). Trimming took 6 bases from V and 7 from J, leaving 18 bases between them. The CDR3 is 15 residues long. CDR3 residues: CASRVRDKAYGELFF. As DNA, the CDR3 is TGTGCCAGCAGGGTCCGGGACAAGGCCTACGGGGAGCTGTTTTTT.

This clonotype appeared a few times. The chain carries TRBV5-1 and TRBJ2-7; TRBD1 aligns across 9 bases. Germline assignment: CDR1 SGHRS and CDR2 YFSETQ. The V segment lost 4 bases and the J segment 1 base; nucleotides outside the gene matches: 12. This CDR3 is built from 17 residues. CDR3 in DNA: TGCGCCAGCAGCATACCGGGACAGGGTCAATGTTCCTACGAGCAGTACGTC. Residues: CASSIPGQGQCSYEQYV.

This clonotype was found a few times. The rearrangement uses TRBV4-1 and TRBJ2-5; 9 bases line up with TRBD2. J lost 2 bases, V lost 0 bases, and 16 bases had no gene match. This CDR3 spans 20 amino acids. Germline V gene data show CDR1 as MGHRA and CDR2 as YSYEKL. CDR3 residues: CASSQDWGLGAGGRQETQYF. DNA for the CDR3: TGCGCCAGCAGCCAAGATTGGGGGTTGGGGGCGGGGGGGCGTCAAGAGACCCAGTACTTC.

The rearrangement uses TRBV4-2 and TRBJ1-6; tentatively, D is TRBD1 (6 bases). CDR3 length equals 16 residues. Germline loops: CDR1 LGHNA, CDR2 YNFKEQ. V was pared by 4 bases and J by 6 bases, with 16 bases between. CDR3 protein: CASSLLRRGSNSPLHF. As DNA, the CDR3 is TGTGCCAGCAGCCTCCTTCGGAGGGGGAGTAATTCACCCCTCCACTTT.

The rearrangement uses TRBV2 and TRBJ2-2; no reliable D call. Germline CDR1 reads SNHLY; CDR2 reads FYNNEI. V was shortened by 1 base and J by 3 bases, with 3 bases between the two germline ends. The CDR3 has 13 amino acids. CDR3 coding DNA: TGTGCCAGCAGTGAAGGACACACCGGGGAGCTGTTTTTT. It codes for CASSEGHTGELFF.

The rearrangement links TRBV5-1 to TRBJ2-1, with no clear D. This CDR3 spans 13 amino acids. Germline V gives CDR1 SGHRS, CDR2 YFSETQ. Trimming pared 4 bases from V and 5 bases from J, leaving 10 bases between. CDR3 nucleotide sequence: TGCGCCAGCAGCCCCCGACACAACAATGAGCAGTTCTTC. Translation: CASSPRHNNEQFF.

This clonotype was seen a few times. The chain recombines TRBV28 with TRBJ1-5, with D possibly being TRBD1 (6 bases). This CDR3 region has 17 residues. V lost 5 bases to trimming and J lost 7 bases, with 24 bases between them. The germline V gene encodes CDR1 MDHEN and CDR2 SYDVKM. This CDR3 reads CASSLSGTKTRGQPQHF. CDR3 bases: TGTGCCAGCAGTCTCTCCGGGACAAAAACCCGGGGCCAGCCCCAGCATTTT. Complete variable domain (other parts from reference TRBV28 and TRBJ1-5): DVKVTQSSRYLVKRTGEKVFLECVQDMDHENMFWYRQDPGLGLRLIYFSYDVKMKEKGDIPEGYSVSREKKERFSLILESASTNQTSMYLCASSLSGTKTRGQPQHFGDGTRLSIL.

This clonotype was seen many times. The V gene is TRBV5-1, the J gene TRBJ2-1; maybe TRBD2 (5 bases). This CDR3 spans 15 amino acids. The V and J ends lost 0 bases and 6 bases respectively, with 13 bases between them. Germline V gene data show CDR1 as SGHRS and CDR2 as YFSETQ. For the CDR3, the DNA is TGCGCCAGCAGCTTGGCCGTTCTAGCAAGCAATGAGCAGTTCTTC. Translated: CASSLAVLASNEQFF.

A few counts support this clonotype. The chain links TRBV4-2 to TRBJ2-6, with 7 nucleotides matching TRBD1. Germline V CDR1 and CDR2: LGHNA, YNFKEQ. This CDR3 has 17 residues. The junction had 6 bases not matched to a gene; V was cut back by 4 bases and J by 0 bases. The CDR3 DNA reads TGTGCCAGCAGCCGGGACAGCAAGGGCTCTGGGGCCAACGTCCTGACTTTC. Its translation is CASSRDSKGSGANVLTF.

J is TRBJ1-2 and V is TRBV7-2; no clear D gene. The germline V and J ends were trimmed by 3 bases and 1 base, with 15 bases remaining between them. The CDR3 contains 16 residues. Germline V gene sequence: CDR1 SGHTA, CDR2 FQGNSA. The CDR3 here is CASSFRSLTDNYGYTF. CDR3 DNA sequence: TGTGCCAGCAGCTTTAGGTCACTAACGGATAACTATGGCTACACCTTC.

The V gene is TRBV11-2, the J gene TRBJ2-3, with unresolved D. This CDR3 is built from 14 residues. Germline CDR1 is SGHAT and CDR2 is FQNNGV. The V gene lost 0 bases and the J gene lost 8 bases, with 12 bases spanning the gap. DNA of the CDR3: TGTGCCAGCAGCTTAGATTGGGGATCTGGTACGCAGTATTTT. Protein sequence: CASSLDWGSGTQYF.

This rearrangement joins TRBV5-1 to TRBJ2-1; 9 bases fit TRBD1. This CDR3 has 14 residues. Losses at the gene ends were 2 bases for V and 7 bases for J; bases not matched to a gene: 4. CDR1 is SGHRS, CDR2 YFSETQ, per germline. The chain's CDR3 is CASSFGQGFNEQFF. Here the CDR3 DNA reads TGCGCCAGCAGCTTCGGACAGGGGTTTAATGAGCAGTTCTTC.

This clonotype was seen a handful of times. The chain is built from TRBV11-3 and TRBJ2-2; D not resolved. V shed 5 bases and J shed 7 bases, with 11 bases lying between them. Germline V lookup: CDR1 SGHNT, CDR2 YENEEA. The CDR3 runs to 13 residues. The CDR3, as DNA: TGTGCCAGCAGCCCCCGGCTGGACGGGGAGCTGTTTTTT. Translated, it gives CASSPRLDGELFF.

This clonotype showed up just a few times. The J gene is TRBJ1-1, the V gene TRBV6-1; D gene unclear. This CDR3 contains 13 residues. CDR1 and CDR2 (germline): MNHNS, SASEGT. V lost 6 bases to trimming and J lost 0 bases, with 8 bases between them. The CDR3 here is CASSSRMNTEAFF. CDR3 sequence (DNA): TGTGCCAGCAGCTCACGGATGAACACTGAAGCTTTCTTT.

This sequence joins TRBV2 and TRBJ2-3; the D call may be TRBD1 or TRBD2 (5 bases each). V lost 5 bases, J lost 0 bases, and 9 bases lay in between. Germline V gene data show CDR1 as SNHLY and CDR2 as FYNNEI. The CDR3 has 14 residues. The DNA for the CDR3 is TGTGCCAGCAGTTGGGGGATGAGCACAGATACGCAGTATTTT. It specifies CASSWGMSTDTQYF.

The table lists this clonotype with a few counts. The chain carries TRBV6-2 or TRBV6-3 and TRBJ1-5; the D gene is possibly TRBD1 (5 bases). CDR1 is MNHEY, CDR2 SVGEGT, per germline. Trimming removed 0 bases at V and 4 bases at J, with 22 bases between. The CDR3 is 19 amino acids. DNA of the CDR3: TGTGCCAGCAGTTACTCGCAGTTAGCCGGGGCCTTTGTAAATCAGCCCCAGCATTTT. This codes for CASSYSQLAGAFVNQPQHF.

The sample holds many counts of this clonotype. V gene TRBV29-1 combines with J gene TRBJ2-5; TRBD1 matches 8 bases. CDR1 is SQVTM and CDR2 is ANQGSEA in the germline V gene. The CDR3 sequence is 17 residues long. Trimming took 6 bases from V and 2 from J; bases not matched to a gene: 17. The CDR3 loop reads CSVEIGSRDRRQETQYF. The CDR3 DNA reads as TGCAGCGTCGAGATTGGAAGCCGGGACAGGAGACAAGAGACCCAGTACTTC.

The chain joins TRBV5-1 to TRBJ2-3; 7 nucleotides align to TRBD1. V shed 4 bases, J shed 4 bases, and the junction held 12 bases outside the gene matches. The CDR3 totals 16 residues. Germline V gives CDR1 SGHRS, CDR2 YFSETQ. CDR3 in amino acids: CASSPSPGQTPDTQYF. The CDR3 coding sequence is TGCGCCAGCAGCCCATCCCCGGGACAGACTCCAGATACGCAGTATTTT.

There are a few counts of this clonotype. The chain recombines TRBV7-8 with TRBJ2-7; a weak D match, TRBD2 (5 bases). Trimming removed 4 bases from V and 3 bases from J, with 13 bases in between. The CDR3 runs to 14 residues. CDR1 is SGHVS, CDR2 FQNEAQ, per germline. Written as DNA, the CDR3 is TGTGCCAGCAGCTCGGATACCGGGATCTACGAGCAGTACTTC. Its translation: CASSSDTGIYEQYF.

A few counts support this clonotype. V and J are TRBV28 and TRBJ2-1; D is uncertain. Germline V gene sequence: CDR1 MDHEN, CDR2 SYDVKM. V lost 5 bases and J 6 bases, leaving 20 bases between the germline ends. The CDR3 runs to 16 residues. In DNA form, the CDR3 reads TGTGCCAGCAGTCCGCTAGAGTTCGGCGTGGGCAATGAGCAGTTCTTC. Translation gives CASSPLEFGVGNEQFF. Filled out from reference TRBV28 and TRBJ2-1, the complete variable domain reads DVKVTQSSRYLVKRTGEKVFLECVQDMDHENMFWYRQDPGLGLRLIYFSYDVKMKEKGDIPEGYSVSREKKERFSLILESASTNQTSMYLCASSPLEFGVGNEQFFGPGTRLTVL.

This clonotype has only one observation. The J gene is TRBJ1-1, the V gene TRBV20-1, with D hard to call. The CDR3 totals 13 residues. Trimming removed 3 bases from V and 1 base from J, with 9 bases in between. The V gene's germline CDR1 is DFQATT and CDR2 SNEGSKA (reference sequence). The CDR3 reads CSASAQSNTEAFF. The CDR3 DNA is TGCAGTGCTAGTGCACAGTCGAACACTGAAGCTTTCTTT.

This clonotype was detected only a few times. The V call is TRBV5-1, the J call TRBJ2-1; either TRBD1 or TRBD2 may fit D (5 bases each). The CDR3 contains 13 residues. V lost 7 bases to trimming and J lost 10 bases, with 18 bases between them. CDR1 and CDR2 from the germline V gene are SGHRS and YFSETQ. The CDR3 nucleotides read TGCGCCAGCGGAGACTTAAGGGGAGACGAGCAGTTCTTC. Translated: CASGDLRGDEQFF. Filled out from reference TRBV5-1 and TRBJ2-1, the complete variable domain reads KAGVTQTPRYLIKTRGQQVTLSCSPISGHRSVSWYQQTPGQGLQFLFEYFSETQRNKGNFPGRFSGRQFSNSRSEMNVSTLELGDSALYLCASGDLRGDEQFFGPGTRLTVL.

The V call is TRBV7-6, the J call TRBJ1-4; D not resolved. The CDR3 covers 13 residues. Deletions cut 6 bases from V and 3 bases from J, with 8 bases between. Germline CDR1 SGHVS, CDR2 FNYEAQ. CDR3 region: CASSPRANEKLFF. The CDR3 DNA reads TGTGCCAGCAGTCCCCGTGCTAATGAAAAACTGTTTTTT.

This chain uses TRBV5-4 with TRBJ2-2; 11 positions agree with TRBD2. After removal of 3 bases from V and 3 bases from J, the junction contained 4 bases not matched to a gene. The germline CDR1 and CDR2 sequences are SGHNT and YYREEE (reference sequence). The CDR3 totals 16 residues. CDR3 sequence (DNA): TGTGCCAGCAGCTATGGGACTAGCGGATACACCGGGGAGCTGTTTTTT. This gives the protein CASSYGTSGYTGELFF.